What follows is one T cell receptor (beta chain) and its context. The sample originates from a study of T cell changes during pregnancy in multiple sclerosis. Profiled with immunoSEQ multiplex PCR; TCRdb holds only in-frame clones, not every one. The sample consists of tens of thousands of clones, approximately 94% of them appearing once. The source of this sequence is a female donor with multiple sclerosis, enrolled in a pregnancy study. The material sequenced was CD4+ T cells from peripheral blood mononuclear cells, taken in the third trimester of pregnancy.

The CDR3: CASRRWDSIHEQYF. Here the CDR3 DNA reads TGTGCCAGCAGACGTTGGGACAGTATCCACGAGCAGTACTTC. The V and J genes are TRBV5-4 and TRBJ2-7; 7 positions agree with TRBD1. Per the germline V gene, CDR1 is SGHNT and CDR2 is YYREEE (reference sequence). Trimming at V came to 5 bases and at J to 5 bases, leaving 10 bases not matched to a gene. The CDR3 sequence is 14 residues long.